The 27 T cell receptor beta chains presented below share a single source sample, sequenced in a study of beta chain features in type 1 diabetes. General study points: All four CD4+ subsets of Type 1 diabetes patients contained TCRB CDR3s that were moderately but significantly shorter.

Isolated RNA was reverse transcribed in full, so expressed TCRB transcripts were sequenced. Repertoires were generated with immunoSEQ multiplex PCR, while TCRdb's copy carries only in-frame clones and drops some. The sample shows 300,000 to 400,000 clones, approximately 10% of them seen only once. These receptors' antigens are unknown. Sequencing was performed on central memory CD4+ T cells from blood. The receptors derive from a man aged 25 to 40 with type 1 diabetes.

The chain joins TRBV4-3 to TRBJ2-7; 7 bases are shared with TRBD1. CDR1 is LGHNA and CDR2 is YSLEER in the germline V gene. V lost 0 bases, J lost 2 bases, and 4 bases stayed unmatched. The CDR3 contains 15 residues. CDR3 amino acids: CASSQETGLAYEQYF. The CDR3 DNA follows: TGCGCCAGCAGCCAAGAGACAGGGCTGGCCTACGAGCAGTACTTC.

The chain employs TRBV27 and TRBJ2-2; possible D gene TRBD2, 6 bases. The ends were cut back, 1 base at V and 2 bases at J, with 20 bases in the middle. There are 19 residues in the CDR3. CDR1 is MNHEY, CDR2 SMNVEV, per germline (reference sequence). CDR3 DNA: TGTGCCAGCAGTTTATACTATTCCTGGGCTAGCGAAAACACCGGGGAGCTGTTTTTT. It yields the protein CASSLYYSWASENTGELFF.

CDR3 in DNA: TGTGCCAGCAGTCGCCTCGGGGGGCCCTATGGCTACACCTTC. It is translated as CASSRLGGPYGYTF. The rearrangement joins TRBV27 to TRBJ1-2; D may be TRBD1 (6 bases). Per the germline V gene, CDR1 is MNHEY and CDR2 is SMNVEV (reference sequence). This CDR3 contains 14 residues. Trimming stripped 5 bases from V and 4 bases from J, with 14 bases between.

The gene calls are TRBV29-1 and TRBJ1-2; possible D gene TRBD1, 5 bases. The CDR3 spans 14 residues. CDR1 and CDR2 from the germline V gene are SQVTM and ANQGSEA. V was shortened by 3 bases and J by 7 bases, with 18 bases between the two germline ends. The DNA for the CDR3 is TGCAGCGTTGACCGGCAAGGGGCCCCCTCTGGCTACACCTTC. Translation: CSVDRQGAPSGYTF. Drawing the rest from reference TRBV29-1 and TRBJ1-2, the complete variable domain is SAVISQKPSRDICQRGTSLTIQCQVDSQVTMMFWYRQQPGQSLTLIATANQGSEATYESGFVIDKFPISRPNLTFSTLTVSNMSPEDSSIYLCSVDRQGAPSGYTFGSGTRLTVV.

This clone was seen at least ten times. The chain couples TRBV23-1 to TRBJ1-3; tentatively, D is TRBD1 (5 bases). TRBV23-1 is an ORF, and what it does is uncertain. V was pared by 2 bases and J by 1 base, with 12 bases between. CDR3 size: 16 residues. The CDR3 region is CASSQPGRDSGNTIYF. The CDR3 DNA reads as TGCGCCAGCAGTCAACCCGGCAGGGATTCTGGAAACACCATATATTTT.

The rearrangement uses TRBV7-2 and TRBJ2-5; D ambiguous. The V end was cut by 1 base, the J end by 3 bases, with 15 bases between. Germline V gene data show CDR1 as SGHTA and CDR2 as FQGNSA. This CDR3 has 16 amino acids. The CDR3 protein is CASSLDWATGKETQYF. CDR3 DNA: TGTGCCAGCAGCTTAGATTGGGCTACCGGCAAAGAGACCCAGTACTTC.

The chain joins TRBV7-2 to TRBJ1-1; D call uncertain. The CDR3 has 13 residues. V gave up 1 base and J gave up 4 bases, with 7 bases separating them. The germline V gene has CDR1 SGHTA and CDR2 FQGNSA. CDR3 sequence reads: CASSLGVSTEAFF. The CDR3 coding sequence is TGTGCCAGCAGCTTAGGTGTGAGCACTGAAGCTTTCTTT.

This clone was seen only a few times. The chain combines TRBV10-3 with TRBJ2-4; a possible D gene is TRBD2 (5 bases). CDR3 length: 13 residues. Looked up from germline, CDR1 is ENHRY and CDR2 is SYGVKD. The V and J ends lost 4 bases and 5 bases respectively, with 9 bases between them. The CDR3, as DNA: TGTGCCATCAGTGCGGGGAGCCAAAACATTCAGTACTTC. It yields the protein CAISAGSQNIQYF.

J is TRBJ1-2 and V is TRBV15; TRBD1 is a possible D gene (5 bases). The CDR3 contains 13 residues. Germline V gene sequence: CDR1 LNHNV, CDR2 YYDKDF (reference sequence). The V end was cut by 0 bases, the J end by 8 bases, with 10 bases between. CDR3: CATSRDRGSGYTF. As DNA, the CDR3 is TGTGCCACCAGCAGAGATCGGGGGTCCGGCTACACCTTC.

The chain joins TRBV7-8 to TRBJ1-6, with TRBD1 identical over 8 bases. Germline loops: CDR1 SGHVS, CDR2 FQNEAQ. J gave up 9 bases and V 2 bases, and 9 bases lay outside the gene matches. CDR3 length: 16 residues. The CDR3 region is CASSLQGARDVSPLHF. Written as DNA, the CDR3 is TGTGCCAGCAGCTTACAGGGGGCGCGGGACGTTTCACCCCTCCACTTT.

The table lists this clone with a few counts. V gene TRBV11-2 combines with J gene TRBJ1-6; 7 bases fit TRBD1. With 5 bases clipped from V and 4 bases from J, the junction kept 2 bases outside the gene matches. The CDR3 is 14 residues long. Germline CDR1 and CDR2: SGHAT and FQNNGV. The CDR3 DNA is TGTGCCAGCAGCGTGGGACAGTATAATTCACCCCTCCACTTT. Protein: CASSVGQYNSPLHF.

J is TRBJ1-2 and V is TRBV5-1; 7 positions match TRBD1. From germline, CDR1 is SGHRS and CDR2 YFSETQ. Trimming took 4 bases from V and 1 from J; bases not matched to a gene: 4. This CDR3 is built from 14 residues. DNA for the CDR3: TGCGCCAGCAGCCCGACAGGGTTTAACTATGGCTACACCTTC. Its protein is CASSPTGFNYGYTF.

There are a few counts of this clone. V and J are TRBV30 and TRBJ1-1; the D gene is possibly TRBD1 (6 bases). Trimming shortened V by 8 bases and J by 1 base, and 17 bases separated the two germline ends. Germline V gene data show CDR1 as GTSNPN and CDR2 as SVGIG (reference sequence). CDR3 size: 14 residues. The CDR3 loop reads CARSTGTKNTEAFF. The CDR3 DNA sequence: TGTGCCCGGTCAACCGGGACAAAGAACACTGAAGCTTTCTTT.

In its sample, this clone was seen many times. The rearrangement links TRBV19 to TRBJ1-2; the D is unclear. This CDR3 has 14 residues. The germline V gene has CDR1 LNHDA and CDR2 SQIVND (reference sequence). With 8 bases removed from V and 2 bases from J, the gap between germline ends came to 15 bases. This CDR3 reads CASGDRTGNYGYTF. CDR3 DNA: TGTGCCAGTGGAGACCGTACTGGCAACTATGGCTACACCTTC. The complete variable domain, with remaining parts taken from reference TRBV19 and TRBJ1-2, reads DGGITQSPKYLFRKEGQNVTLSCEQNLNHDAMYWYRQDPGQGLRLIYYSQIVNDFQKGDIAEGYSVSREKKESFPLTVTSAQKNPTAFYLCASGDRTGNYGYTFGSGTRLTVV.

This clone was seen more than once but under ten times. The chain links TRBV10-3 to TRBJ1-6, with 11 bases identical to TRBD1. The V and J ends lost 8 bases and 8 bases, in that order; junction bases with no gene match: 2. This CDR3 is built from 13 residues. Germline loops: CDR1 ENHRY, CDR2 SYGVKD. The CDR3: CAIAGQGDSPLHF. CDR3 nucleotide sequence: TGTGCCATCGCGGGACAGGGGGATTCACCCCTCCACTTT.

This chain joins TRBV5-6 and TRBJ2-1; D not resolved. The length of the CDR3 is 15 residues. The V end was cut by 0 bases, the J end by 6 bases, with 13 bases between. Germline V gene data show CDR1 as SGHDT and CDR2 as YYEEEE. Here the CDR3 DNA reads TGTGCCAGCAGCTTGGGTCCCCGCTCCGGCAATGAGCAGTTCTTC. Protein product: CASSLGPRSGNEQFF.

This clone appeared a few times. The rearrangement joins TRBV20-1 to TRBJ1-4; no firm D call. Trimming pared 5 bases from V and 5 bases from J, leaving 6 bases between. CDR3 length equals 11 residues. In germline, CDR1 is DFQATT, CDR2 SNEGSKA (reference sequence). This CDR3 reads CSAPSNEKLFF. In DNA, the CDR3 is TGCAGTGCTCCCTCGAATGAAAAACTGTTTTTT.

The V and J genes are TRBV7-2 and TRBJ2-3, with D unclear. Germline assignment: CDR1 SGHTA and CDR2 FQGNSA. V lost 5 bases, J lost 2 bases, and 11 bases lay in between. The CDR3 extends over 14 amino acids. The CDR3 sequence is CASSPNPLTDTQYF. CDR3 DNA sequence: TGTGCCAGCAGCCCCAATCCACTCACAGATACGCAGTATTTT.

This clone was counted only a few times. The V and J genes are TRBV28 and TRBJ1-3, with 9 bases fitting TRBD1. Trimming at V came to 6 bases and at J to 4 bases, leaving 4 bases not matched to a gene. CDR3 length: 14 amino acids. The germline gives CDR1 MDHEN, CDR2 SYDVKM. The CDR3 nucleotides read TGTGCCAGCAGACAGGGGGCGGGAGGAAACACCATATATTTT. It yields the protein CASRQGAGGNTIYF.

This clone was seen a handful of times. The chain recombines TRBV30 with TRBJ2-1; D remains ambiguous. CDR3 length: 13 residues. Germline assignment: CDR1 GTSNPN and CDR2 SVGIG (reference sequence). The V gene lost 3 bases and the J gene lost 0 bases, with 6 bases spanning the gap. CDR3 DNA sequence: TGTGCCTGGAGACCCACCTCCTACAATGAGCAGTTCTTC. This sequence encodes CAWRPTSYNEQFF.

This clone has ten or more counts. The chain employs TRBV13 and TRBJ1-2, with D hard to call. The CDR3 is 12 residues long. V gave up 4 bases and J gave up 4 bases, with 7 bases separating them. Germline V gene data show CDR1 as PRHDT and CDR2 as FYEKMQ (reference sequence). The CDR3 loop reads CASSSDSYGYTF. CDR3 in DNA: TGTGCCAGCAGCTCCGATTCCTATGGCTACACCTTC.

This clone was counted at least ten times. The chain uses TRBV4-3 and TRBJ2-3; D is uncertain. Germline CDR1 reads LGHNA; CDR2 reads YSLEER. The CDR3 spans 13 residues. V dropped 0 bases and J dropped 7 bases, with 8 bases sitting between them. The chain's CDR3 is CASSQESGNTQYF. CDR3 bases: TGCGCCAGCAGCCAAGAGTCGGGTAATACGCAGTATTTT.

Note on this clone: This specimen includes other DNA sequences encoding the same CDR3. This chain joins TRBV11-2 and TRBJ2-5; D not certain. This CDR3 comprises 13 residues. With 3 bases removed from V and 2 bases from J, the gap between germline ends came to 7 bases. Germline loops: CDR1 SGHAT, CDR2 FQNNGV. This chain's CDR3 is CASSLPSQETQYF. The CDR3 DNA sequence: TGTGCCAGCAGCTTGCCCAGTCAAGAGACCCAGTACTTC.

The rearrangement links TRBV5-6 to TRBJ2-3, with TRBD1 matching over 7 bases. This CDR3 has 15 residues. Germline values: CDR1 SGHDT, CDR2 YYEEEE. V dropped 7 bases and J dropped 4; count of bases not matched to a gene: 12. The CDR3 sequence is CASYRTGERSDTQYF. The CDR3 DNA is TGTGCCAGCTACCGAACAGGGGAGCGTTCAGATACGCAGTATTTT.

This clone was counted between two and nine times. CDR3 nucleotides: TGTGCCAGCAGTTGGGAAATGGGTTCACCCCTCCACTTT. It is translated as CASSWEMGSPLHF. The J gene is TRBJ1-6, the V gene TRBV7-9; D is undetermined. V was cut by 6 bases and J by 9 bases, with 12 bases left in between. The CDR3 has 13 residues. Germline CDR1 SEHNR, CDR2 FQNEAQ (reference sequence).

The CDR3 DNA sequence: TGTGCCAGCAGCTTGCTGGGCAGGGACCGTACCTACGAGCAGTACTTC. It specifies CASSLLGRDRTYEQYF. V usage is TRBV11-2 and J usage is TRBJ2-7; D is perhaps TRBD1 or TRBD2 (5 bases each). Trimming shortened V by 3 bases and J by 2 bases, and 17 bases separated the two germline ends. The germline CDR1 and CDR2 sequences are SGHAT and FQNNGV. This CDR3 region has 16 residues.

This rearrangement joins TRBV5-1 to TRBJ2-5, with 11 nucleotides matching TRBD2. V dropped 4 bases and J dropped 6; count of bases not matched to a gene: 8. This CDR3 region has 15 residues. CDR1 SGHRS and CDR2 YFSETQ come from the germline V gene. The CDR3 region is CASSETSGVVKTQYF. The CDR3 nucleotides read TGCGCCAGCAGCGAGACTAGCGGGGTAGTGAAGACCCAGTACTTC.